This TCR beta chain comes out of a study of shared clonotypes between healthy human individuals. The method was immunoSEQ multiplex PCR; TCRdb's version includes in-frame clones alone and lacks a portion of them. The sample shows roughly 1,100,000 clones, roughly 80% of them seen only once. This clone is a singleton in its sample. After removal of 3 bases from V and 3 bases from J, the junction contained 7 bases not matched to a gene. Germline loops: CDR1 SGDLS, CDR2 YYNGEE. The CDR3 runs to 17 residues. V usage is TRBV9 and J usage is TRBJ2-2; 11 bases map to TRBD1. The TCR originated in a man aged 18 to 29 in good health. Sequencing was done on a sample of memory CD4+ T cells sorted from blood. Subset noted: CD45RA-negative fraction. This CDR3 reads CASSATGTGGYTGELFF. The DNA for the CDR3 is TGTGCCAGCAGCGCGACCGGGACAGGGGGTTACACCGGGGAGCTGTTTTTT.